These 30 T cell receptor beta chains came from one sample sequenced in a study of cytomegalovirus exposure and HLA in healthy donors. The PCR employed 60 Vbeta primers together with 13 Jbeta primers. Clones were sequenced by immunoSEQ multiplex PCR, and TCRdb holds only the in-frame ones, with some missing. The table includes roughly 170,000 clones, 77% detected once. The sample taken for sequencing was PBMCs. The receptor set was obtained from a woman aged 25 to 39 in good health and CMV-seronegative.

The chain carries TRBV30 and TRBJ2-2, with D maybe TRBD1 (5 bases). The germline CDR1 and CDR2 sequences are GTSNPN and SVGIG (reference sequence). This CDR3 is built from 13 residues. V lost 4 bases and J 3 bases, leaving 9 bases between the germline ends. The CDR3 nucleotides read TGTGCCTGGAACCTCAGGGACACCGGGGAGCTGTTTTTT. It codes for CAWNLRDTGELFF.

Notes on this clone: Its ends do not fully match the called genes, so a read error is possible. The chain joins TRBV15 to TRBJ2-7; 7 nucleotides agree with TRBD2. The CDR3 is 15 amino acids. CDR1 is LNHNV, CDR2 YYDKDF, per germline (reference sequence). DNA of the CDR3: TGTGCCATCAGCACGGACGGGGGGATTCCCTACGAGCAGTACTTC. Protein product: CAISTDGGIPYEQYF.

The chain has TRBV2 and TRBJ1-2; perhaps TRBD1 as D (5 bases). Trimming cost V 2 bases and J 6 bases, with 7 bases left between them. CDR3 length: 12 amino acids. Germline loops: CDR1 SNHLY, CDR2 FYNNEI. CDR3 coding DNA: TGTGCCAGCAGTGAACAGGGTAATGGCTACACCTTC. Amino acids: CASSEQGNGYTF.

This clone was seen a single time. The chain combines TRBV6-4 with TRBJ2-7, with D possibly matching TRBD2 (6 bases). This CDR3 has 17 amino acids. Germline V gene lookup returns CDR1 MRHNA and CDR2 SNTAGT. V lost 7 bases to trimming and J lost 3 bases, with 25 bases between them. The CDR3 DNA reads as TGTGCCAGCATCATATCCGGGACTTCAAAACCCCACTACGAGCAGTACTTC. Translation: CASIISGTSKPHYEQYF.

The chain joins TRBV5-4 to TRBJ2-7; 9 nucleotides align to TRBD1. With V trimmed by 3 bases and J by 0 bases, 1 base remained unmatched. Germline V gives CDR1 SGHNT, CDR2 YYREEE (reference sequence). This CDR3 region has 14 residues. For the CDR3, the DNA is TGTGCCAGCAGCTCACAGGGGGCCTCCTACGAGCAGTACTTC. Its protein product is CASSSQGASYEQYF.

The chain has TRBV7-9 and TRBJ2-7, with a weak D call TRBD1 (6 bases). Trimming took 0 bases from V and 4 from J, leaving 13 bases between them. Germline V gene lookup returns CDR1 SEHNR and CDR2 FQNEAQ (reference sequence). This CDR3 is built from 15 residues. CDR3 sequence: CASSLAQGMVYEQYF. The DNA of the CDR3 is TGTGCCAGCAGCTTAGCCCAGGGGATGGTGTACGAGCAGTACTTC.

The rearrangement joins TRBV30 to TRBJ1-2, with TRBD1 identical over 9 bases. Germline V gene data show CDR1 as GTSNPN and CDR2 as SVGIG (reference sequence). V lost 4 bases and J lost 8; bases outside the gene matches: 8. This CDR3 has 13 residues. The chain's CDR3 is CAWKGQGTSGYTF. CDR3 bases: TGTGCCTGGAAGGGACAGGGAACCTCCGGCTACACCTTC.

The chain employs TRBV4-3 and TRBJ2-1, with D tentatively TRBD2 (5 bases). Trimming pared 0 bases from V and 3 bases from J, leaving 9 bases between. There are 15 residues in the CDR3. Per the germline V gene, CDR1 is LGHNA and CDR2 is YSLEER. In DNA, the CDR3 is TGCGCCAGCAGCCAAGAAAGTAGCGTCTACAATGAGCAGTTCTTC. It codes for CASSQESSVYNEQFF.

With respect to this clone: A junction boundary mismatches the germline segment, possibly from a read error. This chain's CDR3 is CASSLRDYSNNEQFF. CDR3 sequence (DNA): TGTGCCAGCAGCTTAAGGGACTACTCCAACAATGAGCAGTTCTTC. The V gene is TRBV7-3, the J gene TRBJ2-1; TRBD2 aligns across 7 bases. Germline CDR1 and CDR2: SGHTA and FQGTGA. This CDR3 comprises 15 residues.

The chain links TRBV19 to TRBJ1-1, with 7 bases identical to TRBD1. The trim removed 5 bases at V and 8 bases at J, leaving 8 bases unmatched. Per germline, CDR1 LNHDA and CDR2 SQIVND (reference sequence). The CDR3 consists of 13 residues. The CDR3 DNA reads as TGTGCCAGTAGTCCCGGGACAGCCGGGGAAGCTTTCTTT. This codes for CASSPGTAGEAFF.

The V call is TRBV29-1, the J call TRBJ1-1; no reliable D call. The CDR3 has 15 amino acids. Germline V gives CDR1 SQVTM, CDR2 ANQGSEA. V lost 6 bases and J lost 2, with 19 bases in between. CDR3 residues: CSVIGPGGYNTEAFF. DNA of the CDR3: TGCAGCGTGATAGGACCGGGCGGGTATAACACTGAAGCTTTCTTT.

CDR3 nucleotides: TGTGCCAGCAGCTTGCCAATGAACACTGAAGCTTTCTTT. This codes for CASSLPMNTEAFF. The J gene is TRBJ1-1, the V gene TRBV5-4; D is unresolved. The V gene lost 1 base and the J gene lost 0 bases, with 4 bases spanning the gap. Germline V gives CDR1 SGHNT, CDR2 YYREEE (reference sequence). CDR3 length equals 13 residues.

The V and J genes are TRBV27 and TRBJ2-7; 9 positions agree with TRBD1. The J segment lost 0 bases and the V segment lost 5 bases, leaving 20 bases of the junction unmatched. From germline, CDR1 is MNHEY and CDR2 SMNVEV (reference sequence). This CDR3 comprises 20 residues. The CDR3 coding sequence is TGTGCCAGCAGTCACCCCTCCACAGGGGGCAGTCAGACAAGCTCCTACGAGCAGTACTTC. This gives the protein CASSHPSTGGSQTSSYEQYF.

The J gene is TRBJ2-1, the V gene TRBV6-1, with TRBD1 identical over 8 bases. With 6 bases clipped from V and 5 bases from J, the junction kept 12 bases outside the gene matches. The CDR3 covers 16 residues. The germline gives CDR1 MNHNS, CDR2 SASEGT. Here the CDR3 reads CASRETGGSFDNEQFF. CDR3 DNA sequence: TGTGCCAGCAGGGAAACAGGGGGAAGCTTCGACAATGAGCAGTTCTTC.

The CDR3 nucleotides are TGTGCCAGCAGCGGACCGGGACAGGGCAATCAGCCCCAGCATTTT. Translation gives CASSGPGQGNQPQHF. J is TRBJ1-5 and V is TRBV7-8; 8 nucleotides agree with TRBD1. V lost 5 bases to trimming and J lost 2 bases; unmatched junction nucleotides: 5. The CDR3 sequence is 15 residues long. Germline lookup yields CDR1 SGHVS and CDR2 FQNEAQ.

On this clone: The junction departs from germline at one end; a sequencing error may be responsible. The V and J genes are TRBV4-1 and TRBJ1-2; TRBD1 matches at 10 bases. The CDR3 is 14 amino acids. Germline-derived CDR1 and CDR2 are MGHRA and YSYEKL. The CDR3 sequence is CASSQGQGAVGYPF. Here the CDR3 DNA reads TGCGCCAGCAGCCAAGGACAGGGGGCCGTCGGCTACCCCTTC.

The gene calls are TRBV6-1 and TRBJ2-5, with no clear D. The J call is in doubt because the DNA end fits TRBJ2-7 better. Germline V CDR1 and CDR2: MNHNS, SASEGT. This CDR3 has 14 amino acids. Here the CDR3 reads CASNFQNSLYEQYF. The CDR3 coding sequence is TGTGCCAGCAATTTCCAGAACAGTCTCTACGAGCAGTACTTC.

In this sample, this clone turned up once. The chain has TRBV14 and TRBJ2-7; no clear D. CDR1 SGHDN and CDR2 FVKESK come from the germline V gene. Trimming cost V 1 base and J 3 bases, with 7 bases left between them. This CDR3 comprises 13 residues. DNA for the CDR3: TGTGCCAGCAGCCAAGGAGGATACTACGAGCAGTACTTC. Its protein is CASSQGGYYEQYF.

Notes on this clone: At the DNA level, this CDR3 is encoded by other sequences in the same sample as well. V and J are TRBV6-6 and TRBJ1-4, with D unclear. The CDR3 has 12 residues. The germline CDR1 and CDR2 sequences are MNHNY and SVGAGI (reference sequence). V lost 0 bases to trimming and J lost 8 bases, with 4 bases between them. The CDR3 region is CASSYSSEKLFF. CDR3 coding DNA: TGTGCCAGCAGTTACTCGTCGGAAAAACTGTTTTTT.

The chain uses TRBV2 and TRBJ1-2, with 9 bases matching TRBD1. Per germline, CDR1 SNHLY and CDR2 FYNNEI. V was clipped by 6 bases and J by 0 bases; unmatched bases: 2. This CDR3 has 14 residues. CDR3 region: CASSRQGANYGYTF. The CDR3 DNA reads TGTGCCAGCAGCCGACAGGGGGCTAACTATGGCTACACCTTC.

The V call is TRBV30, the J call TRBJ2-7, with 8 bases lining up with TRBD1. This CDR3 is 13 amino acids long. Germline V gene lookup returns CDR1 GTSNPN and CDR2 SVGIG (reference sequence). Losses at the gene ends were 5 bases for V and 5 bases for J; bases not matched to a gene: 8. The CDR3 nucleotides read TGTGCCTGGCAGGGGACAGGACCCCACGAGCAGTACTTC. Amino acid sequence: CAWQGTGPHEQYF.

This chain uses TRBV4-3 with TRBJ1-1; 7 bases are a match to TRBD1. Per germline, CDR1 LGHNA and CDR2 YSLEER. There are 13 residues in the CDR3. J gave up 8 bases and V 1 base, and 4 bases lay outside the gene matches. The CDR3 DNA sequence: TGCGCCAGCAGCCAAGGACAGGGTCGCGAAGCTTTCTTT. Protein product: CASSQGQGREAFF.

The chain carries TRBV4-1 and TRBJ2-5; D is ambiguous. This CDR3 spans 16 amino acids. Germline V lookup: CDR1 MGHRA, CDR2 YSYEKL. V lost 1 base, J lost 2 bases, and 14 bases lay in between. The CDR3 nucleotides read TGCGCCAGCAGCCAAGCATTCACTATCCGGCAAGAGACCCAGTACTTC. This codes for CASSQAFTIRQETQYF.

The CDR3 DNA follows: TGTGCCAGCAGCTTAGGTAGCGGGAGGATCTCCGGGGAGCTGTTTTTT. Translating gives CASSLGSGRISGELFF. The V gene is TRBV7-9, the J gene TRBJ2-2, with TRBD2 identical over 10 bases. V trimming: 1 base; J trimming: 6 bases; junction bases outside the gene matches: 5. Germline V gene lookup returns CDR1 SEHNR and CDR2 FQNEAQ (reference sequence). The CDR3 has 16 residues.

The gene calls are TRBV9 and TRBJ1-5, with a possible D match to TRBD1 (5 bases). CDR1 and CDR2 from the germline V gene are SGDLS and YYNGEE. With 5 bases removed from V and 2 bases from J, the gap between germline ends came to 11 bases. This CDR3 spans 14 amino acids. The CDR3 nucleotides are TGTGCCAGCAGTCGGGGGAATGGCAATCAGCCCCAGCATTTT. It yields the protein CASSRGNGNQPQHF.

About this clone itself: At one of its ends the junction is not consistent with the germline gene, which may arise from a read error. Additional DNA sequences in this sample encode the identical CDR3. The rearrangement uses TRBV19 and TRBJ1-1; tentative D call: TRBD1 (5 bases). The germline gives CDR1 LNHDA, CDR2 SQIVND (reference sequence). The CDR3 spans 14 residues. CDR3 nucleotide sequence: TGTGCCAGTAGATCGGGAGGGGCCTCTACTGGAGCTTTCTTT. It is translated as CASRSGGASTGAFF.

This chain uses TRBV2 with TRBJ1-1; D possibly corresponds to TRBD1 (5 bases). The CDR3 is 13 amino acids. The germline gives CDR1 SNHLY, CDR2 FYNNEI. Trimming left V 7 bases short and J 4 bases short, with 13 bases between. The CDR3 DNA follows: TGTGCCAGCACCCAGGGAGCGGGCACTGAAGCTTTCTTT. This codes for CASTQGAGTEAFF.

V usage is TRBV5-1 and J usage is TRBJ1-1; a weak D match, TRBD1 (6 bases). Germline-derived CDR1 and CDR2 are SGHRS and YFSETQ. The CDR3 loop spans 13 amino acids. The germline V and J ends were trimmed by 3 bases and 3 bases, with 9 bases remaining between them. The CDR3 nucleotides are TGCGCCAGCAGCTCAGGGGCGGACACTGAAGCTTTCTTT. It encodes CASSSGADTEAFF. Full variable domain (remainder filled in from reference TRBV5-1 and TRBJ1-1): KAGVTQTPRYLIKTRGQQVTLSCSPISGHRSVSWYQQTPGQGLQFLFEYFSETQRNKGNFPGRFSGRQFSNSRSEMNVSTLELGDSALYLCASSSGADTEAFFGQGTRLTVV.

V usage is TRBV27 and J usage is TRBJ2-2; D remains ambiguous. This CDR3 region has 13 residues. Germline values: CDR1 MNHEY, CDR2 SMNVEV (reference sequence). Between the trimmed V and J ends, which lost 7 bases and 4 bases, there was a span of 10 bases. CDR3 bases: TGTGCCAGCATTGGCGGCGGCACCGGGGAGCTGTTTTTT. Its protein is CASIGGGTGELFF.

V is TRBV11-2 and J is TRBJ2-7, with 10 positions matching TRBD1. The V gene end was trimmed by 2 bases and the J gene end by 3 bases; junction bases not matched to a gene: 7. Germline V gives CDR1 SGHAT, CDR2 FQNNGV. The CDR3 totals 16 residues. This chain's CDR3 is CASSLWVGTGDYEQYF. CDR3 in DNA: TGTGCCAGCAGCTTATGGGTCGGGACAGGGGACTACGAGCAGTACTTC.